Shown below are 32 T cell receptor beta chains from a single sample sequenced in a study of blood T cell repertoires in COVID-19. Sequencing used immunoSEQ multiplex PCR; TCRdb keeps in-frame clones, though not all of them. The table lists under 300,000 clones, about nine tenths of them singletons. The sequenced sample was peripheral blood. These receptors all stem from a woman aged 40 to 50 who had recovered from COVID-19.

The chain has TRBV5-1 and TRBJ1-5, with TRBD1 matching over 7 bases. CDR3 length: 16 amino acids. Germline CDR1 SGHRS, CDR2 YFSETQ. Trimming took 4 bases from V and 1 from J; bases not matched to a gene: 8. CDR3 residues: CASSPGQAGSNQPQHF. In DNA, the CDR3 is TGCGCCAGCAGCCCCGGACAGGCGGGGAGCAATCAGCCCCAGCATTTT.

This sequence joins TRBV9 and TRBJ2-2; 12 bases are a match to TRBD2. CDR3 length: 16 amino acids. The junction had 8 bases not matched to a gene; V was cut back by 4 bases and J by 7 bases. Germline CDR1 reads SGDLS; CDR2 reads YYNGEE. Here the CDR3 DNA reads TGTGCCAGCAGCTTGCGACTAGCGGGAGCGGGCGGGGAGCTGTTTTTT. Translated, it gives CASSLRLAGAGGELFF.

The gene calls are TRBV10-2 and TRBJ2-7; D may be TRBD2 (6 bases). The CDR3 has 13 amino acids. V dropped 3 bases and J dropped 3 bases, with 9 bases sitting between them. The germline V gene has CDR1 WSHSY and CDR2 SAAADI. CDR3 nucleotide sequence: TGCGCCAGCAGTGACGGGGGAAGCTACGAGCAGTACTTC. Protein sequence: CASSDGGSYEQYF.

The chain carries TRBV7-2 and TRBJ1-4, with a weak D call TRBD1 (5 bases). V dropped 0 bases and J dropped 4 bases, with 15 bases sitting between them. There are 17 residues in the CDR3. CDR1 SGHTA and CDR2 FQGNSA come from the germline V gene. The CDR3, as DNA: TGTGCCAGCAGCTTAGCACCCTTCAGGGCACATAATGAAAAACTGTTTTTT. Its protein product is CASSLAPFRAHNEKLFF.

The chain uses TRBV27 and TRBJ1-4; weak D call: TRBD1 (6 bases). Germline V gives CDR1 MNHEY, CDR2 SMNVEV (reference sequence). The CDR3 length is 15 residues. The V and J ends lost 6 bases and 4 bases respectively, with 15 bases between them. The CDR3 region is CASRRHRADNEKLFF. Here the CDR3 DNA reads TGTGCCAGCAGGCGCCACAGGGCCGATAATGAAAAACTGTTTTTT.

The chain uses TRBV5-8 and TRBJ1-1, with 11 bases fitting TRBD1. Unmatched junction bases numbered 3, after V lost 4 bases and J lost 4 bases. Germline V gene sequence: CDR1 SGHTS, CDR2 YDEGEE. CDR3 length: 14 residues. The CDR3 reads CASSVGTGGTEAFF. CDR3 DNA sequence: TGTGCCAGCAGCGTCGGGACAGGGGGCACTGAAGCTTTCTTT.

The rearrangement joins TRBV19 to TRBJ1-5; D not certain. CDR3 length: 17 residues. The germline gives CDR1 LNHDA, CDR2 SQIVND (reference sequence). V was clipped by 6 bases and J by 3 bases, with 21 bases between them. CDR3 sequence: CASRSTRLDFSNQPQHF. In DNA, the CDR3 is TGTGCCAGTAGATCTACCAGATTAGACTTTTCCAATCAGCCCCAGCATTTT. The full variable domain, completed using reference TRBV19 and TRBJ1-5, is DGGITQSPKYLFRKEGQNVTLSCEQNLNHDAMYWYRQDPGQGLRLIYYSQIVNDFQKGDIAEGYSVSREKKESFPLTVTSAQKNPTAFYLCASRSTRLDFSNQPQHFGDGTRLSIL.

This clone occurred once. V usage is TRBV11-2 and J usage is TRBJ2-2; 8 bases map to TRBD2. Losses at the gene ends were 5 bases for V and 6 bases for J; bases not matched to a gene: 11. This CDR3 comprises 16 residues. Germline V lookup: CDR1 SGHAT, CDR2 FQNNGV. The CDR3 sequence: CASSPGLASVAGELFF. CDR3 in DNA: TGTGCCAGCAGCCCCGGACTAGCTTCCGTCGCCGGGGAGCTGTTTTTT.

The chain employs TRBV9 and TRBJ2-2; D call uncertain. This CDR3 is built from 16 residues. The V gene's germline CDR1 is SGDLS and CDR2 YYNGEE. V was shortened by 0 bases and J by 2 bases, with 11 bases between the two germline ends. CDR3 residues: CASSVDLFLNTGELFF. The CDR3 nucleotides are TGTGCCAGCAGCGTAGACTTGTTTCTCAACACCGGGGAGCTGTTTTTT.

The CDR3 DNA is TGTGCCAGCAGCGGGGGTGGGGGCAATCAGCCCCAGCATTTT. This translates into CASSGGGGNQPQHF. The chain has TRBV27 and TRBJ1-5; D is possibly TRBD1 (5 bases). Germline V gives CDR1 MNHEY, CDR2 SMNVEV (reference sequence). This CDR3 spans 14 amino acids. V was cut by 6 bases and J by 2 bases, with 11 bases left in between.

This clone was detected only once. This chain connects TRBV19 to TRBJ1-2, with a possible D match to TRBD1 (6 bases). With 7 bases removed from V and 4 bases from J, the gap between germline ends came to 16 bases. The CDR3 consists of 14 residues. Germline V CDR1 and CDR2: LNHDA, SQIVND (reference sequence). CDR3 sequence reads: CASKHRDTGYGYTF. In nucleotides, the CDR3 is TGTGCCAGTAAACACCGGGACACTGGCTATGGCTACACCTTC. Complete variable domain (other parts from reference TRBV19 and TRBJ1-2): DGGITQSPKYLFRKEGQNVTLSCEQNLNHDAMYWYRQDPGQGLRLIYYSQIVNDFQKGDIAEGYSVSREKKESFPLTVTSAQKNPTAFYLCASKHRDTGYGYTFGSGTRLTVV.

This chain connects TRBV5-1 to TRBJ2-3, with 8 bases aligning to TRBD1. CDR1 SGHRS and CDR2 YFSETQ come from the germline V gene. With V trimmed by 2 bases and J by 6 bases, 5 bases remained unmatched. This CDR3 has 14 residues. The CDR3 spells CASSFGQGADTQYF. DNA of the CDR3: TGCGCCAGCAGCTTCGGGCAGGGGGCGGATACGCAGTATTTT.

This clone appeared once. Here the CDR3 reads CASRTEIAGTNNEQFF. CDR3 coding DNA: TGTGCCAGTAGGACGGAAATAGCGGGAACTAACAATGAGCAGTTCTTC. The rearrangement uses TRBV19 and TRBJ2-1, with 8 nucleotides matching TRBD2. CDR1 and CDR2 from the germline V gene are LNHDA and SQIVND (reference sequence). The ends lost 6 bases at V and 5 bases at J; junction bases unmatched: 12. The CDR3 consists of 16 residues.

In DNA form, the CDR3 reads TGTGCCAGTAGTTCTGGACAGCTGTTCACCGGGGAGCTGTTTTTT. It yields the protein CASSSGQLFTGELFF. The chain is built from TRBV19 and TRBJ2-2, with D tentatively TRBD1 (6 bases). V lost 5 bases to trimming and J lost 4 bases, with 14 bases between them. Germline lookup yields CDR1 LNHDA and CDR2 SQIVND (reference sequence). The CDR3 runs 15 residues.

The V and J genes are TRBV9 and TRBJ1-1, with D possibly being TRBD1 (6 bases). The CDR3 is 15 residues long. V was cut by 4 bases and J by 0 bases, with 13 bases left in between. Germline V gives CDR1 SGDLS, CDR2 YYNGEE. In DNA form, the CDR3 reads TGTGCCAGCAGCCCTGAGGGGGTATTGAACACTGAAGCTTTCTTT. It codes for CASSPEGVLNTEAFF.

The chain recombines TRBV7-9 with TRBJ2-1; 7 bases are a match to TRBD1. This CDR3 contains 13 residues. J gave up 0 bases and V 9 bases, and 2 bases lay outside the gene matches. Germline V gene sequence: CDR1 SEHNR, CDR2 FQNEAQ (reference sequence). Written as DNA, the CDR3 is TGTGCCAGTAGGGACAGCTCCTACAATGAGCAGTTCTTC. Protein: CASRDSSYNEQFF.

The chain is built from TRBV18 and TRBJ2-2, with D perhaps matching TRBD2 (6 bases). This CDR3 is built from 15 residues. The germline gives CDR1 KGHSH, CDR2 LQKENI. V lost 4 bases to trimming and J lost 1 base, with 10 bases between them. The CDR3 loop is CASSRPSENTGELFF. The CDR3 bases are TGTGCCAGCTCACGTCCTAGCGAGAACACCGGGGAGCTGTTTTTT.

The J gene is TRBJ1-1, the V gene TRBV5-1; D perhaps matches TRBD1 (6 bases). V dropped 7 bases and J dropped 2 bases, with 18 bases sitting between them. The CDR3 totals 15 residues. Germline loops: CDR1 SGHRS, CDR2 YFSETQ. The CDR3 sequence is CASHGGAFSNTEAFF. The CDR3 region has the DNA TGCGCCAGCCACGGGGGGGCGTTCAGTAACACTGAAGCTTTCTTT. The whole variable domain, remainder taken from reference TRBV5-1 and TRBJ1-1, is KAGVTQTPRYLIKTRGQQVTLSCSPISGHRSVSWYQQTPGQGLQFLFEYFSETQRNKGNFPGRFSGRQFSNSRSEMNVSTLELGDSALYLCASHGGAFSNTEAFFGQGTRLTVV.

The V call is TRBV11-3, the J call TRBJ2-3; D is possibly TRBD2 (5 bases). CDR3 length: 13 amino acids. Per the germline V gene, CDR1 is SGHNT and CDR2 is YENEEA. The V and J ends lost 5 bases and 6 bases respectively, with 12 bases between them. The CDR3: CASSPQLGDTQYF. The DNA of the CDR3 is TGTGCCAGCAGCCCCCAACTAGGGGATACGCAGTATTTT.

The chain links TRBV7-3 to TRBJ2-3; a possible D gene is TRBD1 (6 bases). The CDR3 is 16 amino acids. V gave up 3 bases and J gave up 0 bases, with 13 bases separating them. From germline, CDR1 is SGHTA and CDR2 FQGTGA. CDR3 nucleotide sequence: TGTGCCAGCAGCTTGGATGGGGGCGAAAGCACAGATACGCAGTATTTT. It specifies CASSLDGGESTDTQYF.

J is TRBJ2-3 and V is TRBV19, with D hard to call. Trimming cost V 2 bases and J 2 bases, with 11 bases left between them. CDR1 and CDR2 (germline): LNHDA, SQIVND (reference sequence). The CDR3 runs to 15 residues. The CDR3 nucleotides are TGTGCCAGTAGTATATCCGCGGTAGCCACAGATACGCAGTATTTT. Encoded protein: CASSISAVATDTQYF.

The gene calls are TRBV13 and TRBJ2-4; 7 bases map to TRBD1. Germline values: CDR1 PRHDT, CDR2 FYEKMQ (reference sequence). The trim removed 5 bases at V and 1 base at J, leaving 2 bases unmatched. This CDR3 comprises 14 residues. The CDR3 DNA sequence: TGTGCCAGCAGCCAGACAGGGGCCAAAAACATTCAGTACTTC. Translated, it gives CASSQTGAKNIQYF.

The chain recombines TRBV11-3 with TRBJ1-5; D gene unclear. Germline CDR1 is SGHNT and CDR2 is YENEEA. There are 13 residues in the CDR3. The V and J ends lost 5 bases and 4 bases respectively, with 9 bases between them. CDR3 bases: TGTGCCAGCAGCGCAGACATGAATCAGCCCCAGCATTTT. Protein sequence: CASSADMNQPQHF.

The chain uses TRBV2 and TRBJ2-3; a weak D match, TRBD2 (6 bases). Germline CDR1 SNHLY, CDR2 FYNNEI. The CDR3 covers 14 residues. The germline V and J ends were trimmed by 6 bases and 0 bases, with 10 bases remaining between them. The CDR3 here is CASRGLGSTDTQYF. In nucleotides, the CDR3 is TGTGCCAGCAGGGGACTGGGTAGCACAGATACGCAGTATTTT.

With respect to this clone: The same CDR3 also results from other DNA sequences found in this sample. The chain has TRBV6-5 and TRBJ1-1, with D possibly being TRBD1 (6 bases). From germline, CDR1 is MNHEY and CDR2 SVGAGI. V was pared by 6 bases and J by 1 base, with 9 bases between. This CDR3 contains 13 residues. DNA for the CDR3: TGTGCCAGCAGACGACAGGAGAACACTGAAGCTTTCTTT. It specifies CASRRQENTEAFF.

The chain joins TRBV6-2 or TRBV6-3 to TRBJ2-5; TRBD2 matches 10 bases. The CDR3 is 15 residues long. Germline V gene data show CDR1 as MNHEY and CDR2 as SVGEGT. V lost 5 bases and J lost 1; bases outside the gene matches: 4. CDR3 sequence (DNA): TGTGCCAGCAGTGGACTAGCGGTGCTCCAAGAGACCCAGTACTTC. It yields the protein CASSGLAVLQETQYF.

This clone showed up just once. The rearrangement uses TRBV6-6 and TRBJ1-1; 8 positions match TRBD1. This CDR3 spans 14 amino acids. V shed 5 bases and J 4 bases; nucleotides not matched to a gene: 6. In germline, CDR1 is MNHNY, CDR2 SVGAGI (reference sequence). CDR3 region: CASSDRGGSTEAFF. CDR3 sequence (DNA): TGTGCCAGCAGTGACAGGGGCGGTAGCACTGAAGCTTTCTTT.

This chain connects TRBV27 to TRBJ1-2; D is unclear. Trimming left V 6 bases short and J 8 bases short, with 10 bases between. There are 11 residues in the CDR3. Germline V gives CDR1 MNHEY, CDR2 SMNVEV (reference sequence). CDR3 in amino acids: CASRTAGGYTF. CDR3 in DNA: TGTGCCAGCAGAACGGCGGGGGGCTACACCTTC.

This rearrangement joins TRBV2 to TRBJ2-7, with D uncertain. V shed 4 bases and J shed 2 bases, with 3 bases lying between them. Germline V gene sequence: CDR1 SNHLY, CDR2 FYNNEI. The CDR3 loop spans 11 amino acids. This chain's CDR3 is CASSAAYEQYF. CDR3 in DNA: TGTGCCAGCAGTGCCGCCTACGAGCAGTACTTC.

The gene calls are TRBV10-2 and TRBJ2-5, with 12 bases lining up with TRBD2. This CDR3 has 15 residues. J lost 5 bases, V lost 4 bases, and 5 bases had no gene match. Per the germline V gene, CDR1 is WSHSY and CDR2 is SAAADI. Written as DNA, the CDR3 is TGCGCCAGCAGTGGACTAGCGGGAGCGGGGGAGACCCAGTACTTC. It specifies CASSGLAGAGETQYF.

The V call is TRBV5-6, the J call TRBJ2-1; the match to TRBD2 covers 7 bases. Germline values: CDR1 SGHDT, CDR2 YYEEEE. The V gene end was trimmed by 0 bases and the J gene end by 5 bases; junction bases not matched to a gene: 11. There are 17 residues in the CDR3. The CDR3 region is CASSLAASSGVHNEQFF. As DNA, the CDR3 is TGTGCCAGCAGCTTGGCCGCTTCTAGCGGAGTTCACAATGAGCAGTTCTTC.

The CDR3 nucleotides read TGCGCCAGCAGCTGGCAGGGAGGTGGAAGAGAGACCCAGTACTTC. This translates into CASSWQGGGRETQYF. The genes are TRBV5-1 and TRBJ2-5; a weak D match, TRBD2 (6 bases). The CDR3 is 15 residues long. V lost 3 bases, J lost 4 bases, and 16 bases lay in between. The V gene's germline CDR1 is SGHRS and CDR2 YFSETQ.